This TCR beta chain comes out of a study of T-cell memory formation after mild COVID-19. Trimming removed 1 base at V and 4 bases at J, with 14 bases between. Germline V gene data show CDR1 as MNHNY and CDR2 as SVGAGI (reference sequence). CDR3 length equals 15 residues. Each CDR3 protein gets one entry after TCRdb re-called the 5' RACE reads with MiXCR. The table includes hundreds of thousands of distinct CDR3 sequences, about 20% detected once. This clonotype was detected a few times. This rearrangement joins TRBV6-6 to TRBJ2-7, with D possibly TRBD1 on 6 matching bases. This clonotype was sampled from an adult woman who had mild COVID-19 (a few samples of this study predate the infection). Cell type and time point are not known. The sequenced sample consisted of PBMCs or a T cell subset sorted from them (not recorded which). CDR3 DNA: TGTGCCAGCAGTTACTTACAGGGAAGAAGATACGAGCAGTACTTC. Its protein is CASSYLQGRRYEQYF.